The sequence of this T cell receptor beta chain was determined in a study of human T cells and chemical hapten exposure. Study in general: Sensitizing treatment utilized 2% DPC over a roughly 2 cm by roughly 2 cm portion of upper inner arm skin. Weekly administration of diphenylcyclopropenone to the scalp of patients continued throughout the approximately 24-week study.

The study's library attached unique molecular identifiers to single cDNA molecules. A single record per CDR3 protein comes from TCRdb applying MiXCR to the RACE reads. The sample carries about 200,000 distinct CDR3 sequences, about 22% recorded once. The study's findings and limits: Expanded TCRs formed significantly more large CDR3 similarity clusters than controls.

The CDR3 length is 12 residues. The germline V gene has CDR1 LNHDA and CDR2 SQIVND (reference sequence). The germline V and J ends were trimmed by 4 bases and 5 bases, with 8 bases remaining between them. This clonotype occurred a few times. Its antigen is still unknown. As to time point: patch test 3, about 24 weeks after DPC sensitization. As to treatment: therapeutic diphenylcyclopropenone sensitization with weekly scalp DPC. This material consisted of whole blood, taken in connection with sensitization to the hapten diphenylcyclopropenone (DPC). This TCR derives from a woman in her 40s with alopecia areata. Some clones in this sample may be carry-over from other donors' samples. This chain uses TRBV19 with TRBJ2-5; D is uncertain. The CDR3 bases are TGTGCCAGTAGTAGGCCCGCGGAGACCCAGTACTTC. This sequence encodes CASSRPAETQYF. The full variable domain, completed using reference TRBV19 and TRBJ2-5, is DGGITQSPKYLFRKEGQNVTLSCEQNLNHDAMYWYRQDPGQGLRLIYYSQIVNDFQKGDIAEGYSVSREKKESFPLTVTSAQKNPTAFYLCASSRPAETQYFGPGTRLLVL.